The source of this T cell receptor (beta chain) is a study of CD8+ T cells in alopecia areata. Notes on the study in general: More clonal than normal scalp was lesional scalp, particularly alopecia totalis/universalis.

The sequencing template was cDNA reverse transcribed from extracted RNA. Assay: immunoSEQ multiplex PCR; the TCRdb copy retains only in-frame clones and omits some. Of 100,000 to 150,000 clones listed, less than 50% are singletons. This clone came up a few times. Its antigen remains unidentified. This sequence originates from a human donor with alopecia areata. The sequenced material came from NKG2D-low CD8+ T cells sorted from blood.

The CDR3: CASSFSAKETQYF. In nucleotides, the CDR3 is TGTGCCAGCAGTTTCTCGGCAAAAGAGACCCAGTACTTC. This chain joins TRBV27 and TRBJ2-5; D unresolved. Between the trimmed V and J ends, which lost 3 bases and 3 bases, there was a span of 8 bases. Germline lookup yields CDR1 MNHEY and CDR2 SMNVEV (reference sequence). The CDR3 contains 13 residues.